This T cell receptor (beta chain) originates from a study of T cell repertoires in cytomegalovirus infection (dated by TCRdb to the late 2010s). Turning to the overall study: Donor HLA type was relevant to the analysis, as public TCR beta signatures indicated carriage of CMV infection together with the matching HLA type.

CDR1 and CDR2 (SGHTA, FQGNSA) derive from the germline V gene. The CDR3 contains 17 residues, cysteine and phenylalanine counted. The retained sequence is limited to the CDR3, 51 bases, with the frame set at the first base. Trimming accounts for 0 bases at V and 4 bases at J, while the number of junction bases matched to no gene is 8. Paper-wide results and their limitations: Carriers of CMV infection plus the relevant HLA type were discriminated by the cumulative frequency of public TCR beta family members in the study cohort and in an independent 352-donor cohort. The ex vivo response was dominated by HLA-C-restricted CMV-specific TCR beta clonotypes, and the single most frequent clonotype in two of eight donors was supplied by these HLA-C-restricted clonotypes.

This clonotype was counted many times. Its recognized antigen is unknown. The input lacks base qualities; no much larger clone sits a single base away. The data were produced on an Illumina HiSeq 1500. TCRdb reprocessing: public reads trimmed at Q25 with fastp, clones called with MiXCR, in-frame beta chains kept. For every CDR3 protein sequence, its rows merge into one entry that carries the most common genes and DNA. For this sample the table gives 250,000 or so distinct CDR3 sequences, of which less than 9.5% were detected only once. The ten biggest clones cover roughly 15% of the sample. The sequenced material came from PBMCs. The rearrangement combines TRBV7-2 with TRBJ1-2, and 10 junction bases match TRBD1. The clonotype comes from a human donor in good health (CMV status not recorded). Some clones in this sample may be carry-over from other donors' samples. The DNA is as follows: TGTGCCAGCAGCTTAGCCTCATCCAGACAGGGGGCCTATGGCTACACCTTC. This codes for CASSLASSRQGAYGYTF.